This T cell receptor (beta chain) comes out of a study of post-analysis software for immune sequencing data. Study conclusions and caveats: In patients, roughly 5 TRBV segments were more frequent than in controls, with TRBV5-6, TRBV5-1 and TRBV20-1 among them.

V was shortened by 7 bases and J by 8 bases, with 14 bases between the two germline ends. The germline V gene has CDR1 SQVTM and CDR2 ANQGSEA. This CDR3 region has 11 residues. Libraries were made from TCR beta cDNA, and they carried unique molecular identifiers. The T cell input of roughly 0.9 to 11 million gave hundreds of thousands of cDNA molecules. TCRdb reanalysed the PCR reads using MiXCR and keeps one entry per CDR3 protein. The sample yields 750,000 to 950,000 distinct CDR3 sequences, approximately 53% seen once. Turning to this clonotype: No antigen is known for it. A single base separates this from a much larger clone, so it may be a read error.

This TCR derives from a girl aged 5 to 17 with multiple sclerosis. The sequenced sample was blood. The rearrangement joins TRBV29-1 to TRBJ1-1, with TRBD1 as a possible D gene (5 bases). This chain's CDR3 is CSAAPGLEAFF. The CDR3 nucleotides read TGCAGCGCTGCTCCAGGGCTAGAAGCTTTCTTT.